This passage covers 32 T cell receptor beta chains from one sample sequenced in a study of blood T cell repertoires in COVID-19. Sequencing used immunoSEQ multiplex PCR; TCRdb keeps in-frame clones, though not all of them. The repertoire holds about 120,000 clones, more than 60% seen once, with approximately 2.5% in the top ten. Input material: peripheral blood. Receptors were obtained from a man in his 70s with acute or convalescent COVID-19.

V usage is TRBV5-1 and J usage is TRBJ2-3; 7 nucleotides match TRBD2. The CDR3 length is 15 residues. Germline CDR1 SGHRS, CDR2 YFSETQ. V shed 4 bases and J 3 bases; nucleotides not matched to a gene: 8. The CDR3 here is CASSPERGWTDTQYF. The CDR3 nucleotides are TGCGCCAGCAGCCCGGAGCGGGGATGGACAGATACGCAGTATTTT.

This clone was counted a few times. CDR3 in amino acids: CASSQFAKSYEQYF. CDR3 coding DNA: TGTGCCAGCAGCCAATTCGCTAAGAGTTACGAGCAGTACTTC. This chain joins TRBV3-1 (or the pseudogene TRBV3-2) and TRBJ2-7, with D hard to call. This CDR3 has 14 residues. The V gene lost 2 bases and the J gene lost 4 bases, with 12 bases spanning the gap. Germline V gene lookup returns CDR1 LGHDT and CDR2 YNNKEL (reference sequence).

This rearrangement joins TRBV9 to TRBJ1-2; 9 bases map to TRBD1. V lost 4 bases to trimming and J lost 2 bases; unmatched junction nucleotides: 21. Germline values: CDR1 SGDLS, CDR2 YYNGEE. This CDR3 region has 20 residues. The CDR3 reads CASSSPRGGPKQGANYGYTF. The CDR3 nucleotides read TGTGCCAGCAGCTCACCCCGGGGGGGTCCTAAACAGGGGGCCAACTATGGCTACACCTTC.

This rearrangement joins TRBV10-3 to TRBJ2-7; 9 bases fit TRBD1. J gave up 4 bases and V 4 bases, and 2 bases lay outside the gene matches. Looked up from germline, CDR1 is ENHRY and CDR2 is SYGVKD. This CDR3 has 13 residues. CDR3: CAISAGTGYEQYF. The DNA for the CDR3 is TGTGCCATCAGTGCGGGGACAGGGTACGAGCAGTACTTC.

The V gene is TRBV12-5, the J gene TRBJ2-7; 7 bases are a match to TRBD1. The V segment lost 5 bases and the J segment 3 bases; nucleotides outside the gene matches: 7. The CDR3 contains 14 residues. Germline V CDR1 and CDR2: LGHNT, FRNRAP. CDR3 loop: CASGRGQSGYEQYF. The CDR3 coding sequence is TGTGCTAGTGGTCGGGGACAGTCAGGCTACGAGCAGTACTTC.

The chain has TRBV5-1 and TRBJ2-2, with TRBD2 matching 11 bases. Trimming cost V 1 base and J 0 bases; bases outside gene matches: 2. This CDR3 region has 17 residues. From germline, CDR1 is SGHRS and CDR2 YFSETQ. The CDR3 DNA reads TGCGCCAGCAGCTTGACTAGCGGGGGCTCGAACACCGGGGAGCTGTTTTTT. It encodes CASSLTSGGSNTGELFF.

CDR3 in amino acids: CASSRLAGGQETQYF. Here the CDR3 DNA reads TGTGCCAGCAGCCGACTAGCGGGGGGCCAAGAGACCCAGTACTTC. The V gene is TRBV7-9, the J gene TRBJ2-5; TRBD2 matches at 13 bases. The CDR3 extends over 15 amino acids. The trim removed 5 bases at V and 1 base at J, leaving 1 base unmatched. Germline CDR1 is SEHNR and CDR2 is FQNEAQ (reference sequence). Based on the CDR3 plus reference TRBV7-9 and TRBJ2-5, the full variable domain is DTGVSQNPRHKITKRGQNVTFRCDPISEHNRLYWYRQTLGQGPEFLTYFQNEAQLEKSRLLSDRFSAERPKGSFSTLEIQRTEQGDSAMYLCASSRLAGGQETQYFGPGTRLLVL.

This chain uses TRBV4-2 with TRBJ1-2; 8 bases match TRBD1. The CDR3 covers 14 residues. Germline assignment: CDR1 LGHNA and CDR2 YNFKEQ. Unmatched junction bases numbered 6, after V lost 2 bases and J lost 7 bases. The CDR3 DNA follows: TGTGCCAGCAGCCAATCGGACAGGGTATCTGGCTACACCTTC. This encodes CASSQSDRVSGYTF.

The chain joins TRBV19 to TRBJ1-1, with a possible D match to TRBD1 (5 bases). V was clipped by 8 bases and J by 4 bases, with 14 bases between them. In germline, CDR1 is LNHDA, CDR2 SQIVND (reference sequence). The CDR3 contains 13 residues. The CDR3 nucleotides are TGTGCCAGTTCAGTTGGGGGGTTCACTGAAGCTTTCTTT. Its protein product is CASSVGGFTEAFF.

This clone was picked up a small number of times. The chain carries TRBV5-4 and TRBJ2-7; D might be TRBD1 (6 bases). Germline V gene lookup returns CDR1 SGHNT and CDR2 YYREEE (reference sequence). V shed 4 bases and J shed 3 bases, with 17 bases lying between them. This CDR3 is built from 15 residues. CDR3 region: CASSRSQGTHYEQYF. CDR3 DNA sequence: TGTGCCAGCAGCAGGTCACAGGGAACCCACTACGAGCAGTACTTC.

The V call is TRBV7-2, the J call TRBJ1-2; the match to TRBD1 covers 8 bases. V shed 6 bases and J 5 bases; nucleotides not matched to a gene: 5. The CDR3 covers 13 residues. Per germline, CDR1 SGHTA and CDR2 FQGNSA. DNA of the CDR3: TGTGCCAGCAGTACGGACAGGGTTTATGGCTACACCTTC. Its protein product is CASSTDRVYGYTF.

The chain recombines TRBV5-1 with TRBJ1-2, with 7 bases identical to TRBD1. J lost 5 bases, V lost 0 bases, and 10 bases had no gene match. CDR1 and CDR2 (germline): SGHRS, YFSETQ. CDR3 length equals 16 residues. This chain's CDR3 is CASSLGADRLAYGYTF. CDR3 coding DNA: TGCGCCAGCAGCTTGGGGGCGGACAGGCTAGCTTATGGCTACACCTTC.

This chain uses TRBV19 with TRBJ1-4; 7 bases line up with TRBD1. CDR1 and CDR2 from the germline V gene are LNHDA and SQIVND (reference sequence). The CDR3 is 14 residues long. V lost 5 bases and J lost 8; bases outside the gene matches: 8. Here the CDR3 DNA reads TGTGCCAGTAGTGTGACAGGGACCAAAGAAAAACTGTTTTTT. This translates into CASSVTGTKEKLFF.

The chain uses TRBV5-1 and TRBJ1-5; tentative D call: TRBD1 (5 bases). The germline V gene encodes CDR1 SGHRS and CDR2 YFSETQ. The CDR3 totals 15 residues. V was shortened by 4 bases and J by 3 bases, with 14 bases between the two germline ends. CDR3 in DNA: TGCGCCAGCAGCGCCCTCGGAGGGGACAATCAGCCCCAGCATTTT. Amino acid sequence: CASSALGGDNQPQHF.

The chain carries TRBV25-1 and TRBJ2-3; TRBD2 aligns across 12 bases. This CDR3 has 16 amino acids. The trim removed 6 bases at V and 1 base at J, leaving 5 bases unmatched. CDR1 MGHDK and CDR2 SYGVNS come from the germline V gene. In DNA, the CDR3 is TGTGCCAGCAGCGACGGACTAGCGGGACGCACAGATACGCAGTATTTT. It specifies CASSDGLAGRTDTQYF.

The chain employs TRBV6-2 or TRBV6-3 and TRBJ2-7; 8 bases agree with TRBD1. Per germline, CDR1 MNHEY and CDR2 SVGEGT. This CDR3 has 17 amino acids. V lost 4 bases to trimming and J lost 0 bases; unmatched junction nucleotides: 11. The CDR3 here is CASSSPAWDRISYEQYF. The CDR3 region has the DNA TGTGCCAGCAGTTCTCCCGCCTGGGACAGGATCTCCTACGAGCAGTACTTC.

This clone was counted a few times. The chain is built from TRBV5-1 and TRBJ1-3; perhaps TRBD1 as D (5 bases). Germline V gives CDR1 SGHRS, CDR2 YFSETQ. The CDR3 has 16 residues. Trimming left V 7 bases short and J 4 bases short, with 21 bases between. CDR3 sequence (DNA): TGCGCCAGCGCCCAAACCGGAAGGGGCCGAGGAAACACCATATATTTT. Translated, it gives CASAQTGRGRGNTIYF.

A few counts support this clone. The CDR3 region is CASSITGYNSPLHF. CDR3 coding DNA: TGTGCCAGCAGCATCACAGGGTATAATTCACCCCTCCACTTT. The chain has TRBV7-2 and TRBJ1-6, with D possibly matching TRBD1 (6 bases). CDR1 is SGHTA, CDR2 FQGNSA, per germline. The CDR3 spans 14 residues. V was pared by 5 bases and J by 4 bases, with 9 bases between.

The chain recombines TRBV9 with TRBJ2-3; 7 bases match TRBD1. The CDR3 is 15 amino acids. Losses at the gene ends were 0 bases for V and 4 bases for J; bases not matched to a gene: 5. Germline CDR1 and CDR2: SGDLS and YYNGEE. The CDR3 coding sequence is TGTGCCAGCAGCGTAGATGACAGGGCGGCAGATACGCAGTATTTT. Translation gives CASSVDDRAADTQYF.

The V call is TRBV5-6, the J call TRBJ1-2; no reliable D call. This CDR3 contains 12 residues. Trimming removed 4 bases at V and 3 bases at J, with 7 bases between. Germline-derived CDR1 and CDR2 are SGHDT and YYEEEE. The DNA for the CDR3 is TGTGCCAGCAGCCCCCGTTACTATGGCTACACCTTC. Translating gives CASSPRYYGYTF.

The J gene is TRBJ1-6, the V gene TRBV4-3; TRBD1 is a possible D gene (6 bases). Trimming removed 4 bases from V and 9 bases from J, with 16 bases in between. This CDR3 is 15 amino acids long. The germline V gene encodes CDR1 LGHNA and CDR2 YSLEER. The CDR3 bases are TGCGCCAGCAGCCGCATCGGGCAGGGGTTTTCACCCCTCCACTTT. This gives the protein CASSRIGQGFSPLHF.

The rearrangement uses TRBV27 and TRBJ2-5, with TRBD1 matching over 7 bases. The germline V gene has CDR1 MNHEY and CDR2 SMNVEV (reference sequence). CDR3 length: 15 amino acids. V gave up 4 bases and J gave up 2 bases; unmatched junction bases: 7. CDR3 residues: CASSSRQGKQETQYF. Here the CDR3 DNA reads TGTGCCAGCAGTTCCCGACAGGGAAAGCAAGAGACCCAGTACTTC.

This clone was picked up one time. The chain joins TRBV4-1 to TRBJ1-5; the D gene is possibly TRBD1 (5 bases). This CDR3 comprises 16 residues. Trimming shortened V by 2 bases and J by 2 bases, and 13 bases separated the two germline ends. CDR1 MGHRA and CDR2 YSYEKL come from the germline V gene. The CDR3 region is CASSQPGTMGNQPQHF. In DNA form, the CDR3 reads TGCGCCAGCAGCCAACCCGGGACTATGGGCAATCAGCCCCAGCATTTT.

The chain recombines TRBV30 with TRBJ2-1; 8 bases match TRBD2. The CDR3 is 15 amino acids. V lost 0 bases and J lost 2; bases outside the gene matches: 3. Per the germline V gene, CDR1 is GTSNPN and CDR2 is SVGIG (reference sequence). The CDR3 bases are TGTGCCTGGAGTGTGGGGACTAGGGCCTACAATGAGCAGTTCTTC. Translation: CAWSVGTRAYNEQFF.

This chain links TRBV5-1 with TRBJ2-1; 10 bases fit TRBD2. The CDR3 spans 15 residues. The V gene's germline CDR1 is SGHRS and CDR2 YFSETQ. V shed 0 bases and J 5 bases; nucleotides not matched to a gene: 2. The CDR3 DNA reads TGCGCCAGCAGCTTGGTTCTAGCGGGGGACAATGAGCAGTTCTTC. It specifies CASSLVLAGDNEQFF.

This chain uses TRBV6-5 with TRBJ1-1; 8 nucleotides agree with TRBD1. The CDR3 spans 14 residues. V gave up 4 bases and J gave up 5 bases; unmatched junction bases: 6. The germline CDR1 and CDR2 sequences are MNHEY and SVGAGI. CDR3 bases: TGTGCCAGCAGTTGGACAGGGCGGGAAACTGAAGCTTTCTTT. Residues: CASSWTGRETEAFF.

This clone was counted only a few times. The rearrangement joins TRBV6-5 to TRBJ1-6, with 9 bases lining up with TRBD1. This CDR3 is built from 15 residues. Per germline, CDR1 MNHEY and CDR2 SVGAGI. Trimming cost V 8 bases and J 3 bases; bases outside gene matches: 5. The DNA of the CDR3 is TGTGCCAGCTTCCGGGACAGGGTCTATAATTCACCCCTCCACTTT. It specifies CASFRDRVYNSPLHF.

This clone was found a few times. The rearrangement links TRBV5-1 to TRBJ2-5, with 8 bases aligning to TRBD2. V dropped 6 bases and J dropped 2; count of bases not matched to a gene: 9. In germline, CDR1 is SGHRS, CDR2 YFSETQ. The CDR3 runs 15 residues. CDR3: CASNEVAGRQETQYF. The CDR3 DNA sequence: TGCGCCAGCAACGAGGTAGCGGGGCGTCAAGAGACCCAGTACTTC.

V usage is TRBV28 and J usage is TRBJ2-7; the D is unclear. The germline gives CDR1 MDHEN, CDR2 SYDVKM. Trimming shortened V by 6 bases and J by 5 bases, and 8 bases separated the two germline ends. The CDR3 runs to 11 residues. The CDR3 spells CASSLQNEQYF. The DNA of the CDR3 is TGTGCCAGCAGCCTCCAGAACGAGCAGTACTTC.

The chain links TRBV27 to TRBJ1-2, with 11 bases aligning to TRBD1. V gave up 2 bases and J gave up 2 bases; unmatched junction bases: 10. The CDR3 sequence is 18 residues long. Germline-derived CDR1 and CDR2 are MNHEY and SMNVEV (reference sequence). The CDR3 DNA reads as TGTGCCAGCAGTTTAATGGGACAGGGGGTACGGGGGAACTATGGCTACACCTTC. Protein sequence: CASSLMGQGVRGNYGYTF.

The chain links TRBV5-1 to TRBJ1-1; perhaps TRBD1 as D (5 bases). The V end was cut by 5 bases, the J end by 6 bases, with 14 bases between. CDR3 length equals 13 residues. Germline loops: CDR1 SGHRS, CDR2 YFSETQ. This CDR3 reads CASRSGRGAEAFF. CDR3 bases: TGCGCCAGCAGATCCGGACGGGGGGCTGAAGCTTTCTTT.

This clone has only a few counts. The rearrangement joins TRBV11-3 to TRBJ2-7; D might be TRBD2 (6 bases). V dropped 4 bases and J dropped 2 bases, with 12 bases sitting between them. Per germline, CDR1 SGHNT and CDR2 YENEEA. This CDR3 has 14 amino acids. CDR3 nucleotides: TGTGCCAGCAGCTCCGGCGGGAAGCCCTACGAGCAGTACTTC. It codes for CASSSGGKPYEQYF.